This T cell receptor beta chain comes out of a study of T cell repertoires in cytomegalovirus infection. For the study at large: Recently identified HLA-C-restricted CMV epitopes were used, and well-studied HLA-B-restricted CMV epitopes were used as well. CMV infection and matching HLA type were both indicated by public TCR beta signatures.

On this clonotype: Its antigen is not known.

TCRdb recomputed calls from the reads with MiXCR, one row per CDR3 protein. The sample has tens of thousands of distinct CDR3 sequences, about 21% seen once; the top ten hold 80% to 90%. Germline CDR1 and CDR2: SGHVS and FQNEAQ. V dropped 5 bases and J dropped 8; count of bases not matched to a gene: 9. The CDR3 is made up of 14 amino acids. Findings and caveats of the study: Ex vivo, HLA-C-restricted CMV-specific TCR beta clonotypes prevailed over the rest of the response.

The sample here was CD8+ T cells from cultured PBMCs, taken from culture after CMV antigen stimulation. This chain connects TRBV7-8 to TRBJ2-1; TRBD2 matches at 7 bases. This clonotype was obtained from a human donor in good health (CMV status not recorded). Some clones in this sample may be carry-over from other donors' samples. The CDR3, as DNA: TGTGCCAGCAGCCCTGGACTAGACGTGGATGAGCAGTTCTTC. It specifies CASSPGLDVDEQFF.